Below are 21 T cell receptor beta chains sequenced from a single sample in a study of cytomegalovirus exposure and HLA in healthy donors. Researchers ran the PCR with 60 Vbeta and 13 Jbeta primers. The data were produced by immunoSEQ multiplex PCR, yet TCRdb's version contains in-frame clones alone and is incomplete. The profile shows approximately 190,000 clones, over 80% of them singletons. The source material was PBMCs. These receptors came from a man in his forties or fifties in good health and CMV-seropositive.

V and J are TRBV6-5 and TRBJ2-2, with a weak D call TRBD2 (5 bases). Trimming pared 2 bases from V and 4 bases from J, leaving 8 bases between. Germline lookup yields CDR1 MNHEY and CDR2 SVGAGI. CDR3 length: 14 residues. The CDR3 DNA follows: TGTGCCAGCAGTTACCTGGCGGGCACCGGGGAGCTGTTTTTT. The encoded protein is CASSYLAGTGELFF.

Notes on this clone: Sequence at one end of the junction differs from germline and may be a read error. The V and J genes are TRBV6-4 and TRBJ2-3; 9 bases line up with TRBD2. The CDR3 has 16 residues. The germline gives CDR1 MRHNA, CDR2 SNTAGT. DNA for the CDR3: TGTGCCAGCAGTGACTCGCTAGCGGGGAGCATAGATACGCAGTATTTT. Amino acid sequence: CASSDSLAGSIDTQYF.

This clone was picked up one time. The chain carries TRBV30 and TRBJ1-2; a weak D match, TRBD1 (5 bases). The CDR3 sequence is 13 residues long. The germline gives CDR1 GTSNPN, CDR2 SVGIG (reference sequence). Trimming took 4 bases from V and 4 from J, leaving 13 bases between them. CDR3: CAWNKGFLYGYTF. The CDR3 coding sequence is TGTGCCTGGAATAAGGGGTTCCTCTATGGCTACACCTTC.

This chain joins TRBV6-5 and TRBJ2-3; D perhaps matches TRBD2 (6 bases). V gave up 2 bases and J gave up 0 bases, with 9 bases separating them. Germline CDR1 is MNHEY and CDR2 is SVGAGI. This CDR3 has 15 residues. The CDR3 DNA sequence: TGTGCCAGCAGTTACCTCCGGGGGAGCACAGATACGCAGTATTTT. It encodes CASSYLRGSTDTQYF.

CDR3 nucleotide sequence: TGTGCCAGCCCCGCGAATCAGCCCCAGCATTTT. Translating gives CASPANQPQHF. This sequence joins TRBV27 and TRBJ1-5; D gene unclear. The CDR3 runs 11 residues. Between the trimmed V and J ends, which lost 8 bases and 4 bases, there was a span of 6 bases. Per germline, CDR1 MNHEY and CDR2 SMNVEV (reference sequence).

The J gene is TRBJ2-7, the V gene TRBV4-1; no reliable D call. The germline gives CDR1 MGHRA, CDR2 YSYEKL. This CDR3 contains 16 residues. V lost 4 bases and J lost 2, with 18 bases in between. CDR3 sequence (DNA): TGCGCCAGCAGCCGAACTCCGGGTCTTAAGGCCTACGAGCAGTACTTC. The encoded protein is CASSRTPGLKAYEQYF.

The chain recombines TRBV27 with TRBJ2-6, with 9 bases matching TRBD1. V dropped 5 bases and J dropped 0; count of bases not matched to a gene: 2. Germline V gene lookup returns CDR1 MNHEY and CDR2 SMNVEV (reference sequence). The CDR3 sequence is 16 residues long. CDR3 nucleotide sequence: TGTGCCAGCAGTGGGGACAGGGACTCTGGGGCCAACGTCCTGACTTTC. Its protein is CASSGDRDSGANVLTF.

This clone was detected once. This rearrangement joins TRBV5-4 to TRBJ2-7; perhaps TRBD1 as D (5 bases). The CDR3 is 13 amino acids. Looked up from germline, CDR1 is SGHNT and CDR2 is YYREEE (reference sequence). The V end was cut by 6 bases, the J end by 3 bases, with 13 bases between. The DNA for the CDR3 is TGTGCCAGCACCTTCGTCAGGGTCTACGAGCAGTACTTC. Translation gives CASTFVRVYEQYF.

The V and J genes are TRBV19 and TRBJ1-1; D remains unclear. This CDR3 has 14 residues. Germline V gene data show CDR1 as LNHDA and CDR2 as SQIVND (reference sequence). V lost 2 bases, J lost 4 bases, and 11 bases lay in between. The CDR3 sequence: CASSITDPGTEAFF. The DNA of the CDR3 is TGTGCCAGTAGTATAACCGATCCGGGCACTGAAGCTTTCTTT. The entire variable domain, with the rest obtained from reference TRBV19 and TRBJ1-1, is as follows: DGGITQSPKYLFRKEGQNVTLSCEQNLNHDAMYWYRQDPGQGLRLIYYSQIVNDFQKGDIAEGYSVSREKKESFPLTVTSAQKNPTAFYLCASSITDPGTEAFFGQGTRLTVV.

The chain joins TRBV11-2 to TRBJ2-7; a weak D match, TRBD1 (6 bases). Looked up from germline, CDR1 is SGHAT and CDR2 is FQNNGV. CDR3 length: 14 residues. The V gene lost 0 bases and the J gene lost 5 bases, with 11 bases spanning the gap. Here the CDR3 DNA reads TGTGCCAGCAGCTTAGAGAGCACAGGGAACGAGCAGTACTTC. Translating it yields CASSLESTGNEQYF.

This clone was counted a few times. The chain joins TRBV9 to TRBJ2-5, with 8 bases identical to TRBD1. The end of the DNA is better explained by TRBJ2-7, so the J call may be wrong. CDR1 is SGDLS, CDR2 YYNGEE, per germline. There are 14 residues in the CDR3. CDR3 region: CASNLQGGSYEQYF. The CDR3, as DNA: TGTGCCAGCAACTTACAGGGGGGCTCCTACGAGCAGTACTTC.

The J gene is TRBJ1-2, the V gene TRBV14; D is undetermined. The CDR3 is made up of 14 amino acids. The V and J ends lost 1 base and 8 bases respectively, with 14 bases between them. In germline, CDR1 is SGHDN, CDR2 FVKESK. Here the CDR3 reads CASSQANWPFGYTF. For the CDR3, the DNA is TGTGCCAGCAGCCAAGCCAATTGGCCTTTCGGCTACACCTTC.

This chain joins TRBV4-3 and TRBJ2-7, with TRBD2 as a possible D gene (5 bases). This CDR3 region has 14 residues. The germline gives CDR1 LGHNA, CDR2 YSLEER. The V gene lost 1 base and the J gene lost 2 bases, with 9 bases spanning the gap. Here the CDR3 reads CASSQGSAPYEQYF. CDR3 coding DNA: TGCGCCAGCAGCCAAGGTAGCGCGCCCTACGAGCAGTACTTC.

The genes are TRBV6-1 and TRBJ2-1, with TRBD2 identical over 12 bases. CDR1 and CDR2 from the germline V gene are MNHNS and SASEGT. The CDR3 spans 17 residues. Trimming cost V 4 bases and J 10 bases; bases outside gene matches: 14. CDR3 region: CASSGPVTSGGLDEQFF. As DNA, the CDR3 is TGTGCCAGCAGTGGCCCCGTTACTAGCGGGGGGTTGGACGAGCAGTTCTTC.

The CDR3 coding sequence is TGTGCCAGTAGTATGACGGGTGAAAGCAATCAGCCCCAGCATTTT. This sequence encodes CASSMTGESNQPQHF. The chain couples TRBV19 to TRBJ1-5; D is unresolved. The V end was cut by 3 bases, the J end by 1 base, with 10 bases between. Germline V lookup: CDR1 LNHDA, CDR2 SQIVND (reference sequence). The CDR3 length is 15 residues.

This clone has more than one count but fewer than ten. The J gene is TRBJ1-2, the V gene TRBV7-2; D uncertain. This CDR3 is 12 amino acids long. The V and J ends lost 6 bases and 10 bases respectively, with 15 bases between them. In germline, CDR1 is SGHTA, CDR2 FQGNSA. Here the CDR3 reads CASRSSRRDYTF. CDR3 bases: TGTGCCAGCAGATCCTCGCGGCGAGACTACACCTTC.

CDR3 region: CASSLGDRAKDTQYF. The CDR3 nucleotides are TGTGCCAGCAGCTTGGGGGACAGGGCGAAAGATACGCAGTATTTT. The chain is built from TRBV5-4 and TRBJ2-3; the match to TRBD1 covers 9 bases. V shed 0 bases, J shed 5 bases, and the junction held 4 bases outside the gene matches. Looked up from germline, CDR1 is SGHNT and CDR2 is YYREEE (reference sequence). This CDR3 region has 15 residues. Full variable domain (outside the CDR3, taken from reference TRBV5-4 and TRBJ2-3): ETGVTQSPTHLIKTRGQQVTLRCSSQSGHNTVSWYQQALGQGPQFIFQYYREEENGRGNFPPRFSGLQFPNYSSELNVNALELDDSALYLCASSLGDRAKDTQYFGPGTRLTVL.

The chain employs TRBV4-3 and TRBJ1-1, with D hard to call. With 1 base removed from V and 6 bases from J, the gap between germline ends came to 15 bases. This CDR3 region has 15 residues. Germline lookup yields CDR1 LGHNA and CDR2 YSLEER. DNA of the CDR3: TGCGCCAGCAGCCAAGTTGATCGGGGTGTCGCTGAAGCTTTCTTT. Protein sequence: CASSQVDRGVAEAFF.

The V gene is TRBV25-1, the J gene TRBJ1-4; D is ambiguous. CDR1 MGHDK and CDR2 SYGVNS come from the germline V gene. V shed 3 bases and J shed 4 bases, with 15 bases lying between them. This CDR3 has 16 amino acids. The CDR3 DNA reads TGTGCCAGCAGTGAGCCCGCAATACCCTATAATGAAAAACTGTTTTTT. Protein sequence: CASSEPAIPYNEKLFF.

The rearrangement uses TRBV6-6 and TRBJ1-2; TRBD1 aligns across 10 bases. Germline CDR1 and CDR2: MNHNY and SVGAGI (reference sequence). J lost 3 bases, V lost 2 bases, and 6 bases had no gene match. The CDR3 is 16 amino acids. The CDR3 reads CASSYPGTGVDYGYTF. The CDR3 bases are TGTGCCAGCAGTTACCCCGGGACAGGGGTTGACTATGGCTACACCTTC.

The sample holds a few counts of this clone. The chain carries TRBV29-1 and TRBJ2-1; D not resolved. The V end was cut by 6 bases, the J end by 0 bases, with 12 bases between. Germline V gives CDR1 SQVTM, CDR2 ANQGSEA. The CDR3 is 14 amino acids. CDR3 sequence (DNA): TGCAGCGTGGCCCCCCCTTCCTCCTACAATGAGCAGTTCTTC. Protein: CSVAPPSSYNEQFF.